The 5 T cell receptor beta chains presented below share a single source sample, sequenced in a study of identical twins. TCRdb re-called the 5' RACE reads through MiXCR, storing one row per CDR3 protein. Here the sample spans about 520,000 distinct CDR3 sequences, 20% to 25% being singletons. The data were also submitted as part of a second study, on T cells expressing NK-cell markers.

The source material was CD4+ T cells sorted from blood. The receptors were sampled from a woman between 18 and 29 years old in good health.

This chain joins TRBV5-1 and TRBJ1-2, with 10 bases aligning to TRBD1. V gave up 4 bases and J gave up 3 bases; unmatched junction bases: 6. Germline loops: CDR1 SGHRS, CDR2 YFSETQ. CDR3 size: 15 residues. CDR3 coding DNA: TGCGCCAGCAGCCACTTTGGACAGGGGGACTATGGCTACACCTTC. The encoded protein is CASSHFGQGDYGYTF.

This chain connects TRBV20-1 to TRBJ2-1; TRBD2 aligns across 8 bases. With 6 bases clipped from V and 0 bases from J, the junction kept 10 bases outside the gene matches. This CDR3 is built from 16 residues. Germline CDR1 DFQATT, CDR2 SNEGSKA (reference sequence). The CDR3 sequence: CSAPTRSGSSYNEQFF. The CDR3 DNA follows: TGCAGTGCCCCGACCCGGAGCGGGAGCTCCTACAATGAGCAGTTCTTC.

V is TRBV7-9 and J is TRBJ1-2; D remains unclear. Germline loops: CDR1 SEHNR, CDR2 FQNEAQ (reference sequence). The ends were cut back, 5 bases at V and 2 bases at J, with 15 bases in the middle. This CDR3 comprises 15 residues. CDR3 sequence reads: CASSLQTRFNYGYTF. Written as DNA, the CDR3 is TGTGCCAGCAGCCTCCAAACCCGGTTCAACTATGGCTACACCTTC. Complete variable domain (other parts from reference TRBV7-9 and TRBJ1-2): DTGVSQNPRHKITKRGQNVTFRCDPISEHNRLYWYRQTLGQGPEFLTYFQNEAQLEKSRLLSDRFSAERPKGSFSTLEIQRTEQGDSAMYLCASSLQTRFNYGYTFGSGTRLTVV.

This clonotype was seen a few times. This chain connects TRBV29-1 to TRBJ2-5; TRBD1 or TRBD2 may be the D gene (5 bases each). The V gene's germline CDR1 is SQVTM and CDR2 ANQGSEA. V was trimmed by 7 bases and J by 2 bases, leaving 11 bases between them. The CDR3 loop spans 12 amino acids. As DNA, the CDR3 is TGCAGCGGCGCCGGGGCACAAGAGACCCAGTACTTC. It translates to CSGAGAQETQYF.

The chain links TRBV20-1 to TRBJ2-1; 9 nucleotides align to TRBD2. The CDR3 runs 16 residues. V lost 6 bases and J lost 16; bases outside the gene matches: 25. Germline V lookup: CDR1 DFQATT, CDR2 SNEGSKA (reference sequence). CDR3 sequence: CSATFRVGLAGLLHFF. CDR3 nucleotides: TGCAGTGCCACCTTCAGGGTCGGCCTAGCGGGACTACTACATTTCTTC.